What follows are 26 T cell receptor beta chains derived from one specimen sequenced in a study of blood T cells in healthy people across ages (dated by TCRdb to 2015 to 2017). Libraries were built with 5' RACE. The data were produced on an Illumina HiSeq 2500. A second PCR of about 7 to 12 cycles was run with a J-beta primer mix and a sample-barcoded 5' primer. TCRdb took the public reads, trimmed them with fastp at Q25, ran MiXCR for clone calling and kept in-frame beta chains. Rows are combined by CDR3 protein, so each entry shows the most common genes and DNA. In this sample the table shows about 1,000,000 distinct CDR3 sequences, 40% to 45% of which occur a single time. Approximately 19% of the sample is taken by the ten largest. The sequencing sample was made of blood. These receptor sequences come from a woman aged 60-75 years in good health.

The chain has TRBV27 and TRBJ2-1, with D hard to call. Germline CDR1 is MNHEY and CDR2 is SMNVEV (reference sequence). The CDR3 loop spans 17 amino acids. V lost 0 bases and J lost 8, with 20 bases in between. The CDR3 sequence is CASSLSSVAALRYEQFF. The CDR3 DNA reads as TGTGCCAGCAGTTTATCTAGTGTTGCGGCTCTGCGCTATGAGCAGTTCTTC.

In its sample, this clonotype was seen once. This chain connects TRBV4-1 to TRBJ2-1; 7 bases match TRBD1. The V and J ends lost 3 bases and 7 bases, in that order; junction bases with no gene match: 6. Germline values: CDR1 MGHRA, CDR2 YSYEKL. The CDR3 extends over 14 amino acids. As DNA, the CDR3 is TGCGCCAGCAGCCAGATATCAGGGGGTAATGAGCAGTTCTTC. This gives the protein CASSQISGGNEQFF.

CDR3 in amino acids: CASSLVRLANTNLHKRTSQYF. In DNA, the CDR3 is TGTGCCAGCAGCTTAGTAAGACTAGCGAACACCAATCTGCACAAGAGAACGTCCCAGTACTTC. The chain couples TRBV11-1 to TRBJ2-5; 8 nucleotides line up with TRBD2. Unmatched junction bases numbered 28, after V lost 1 base and J lost 9 bases. Germline V gene sequence: CDR1 SGHAT, CDR2 FQDESV (reference sequence). The CDR3 is made up of 21 amino acids. Drawing the rest from reference TRBV11-1 and TRBJ2-5, the complete variable domain is EAEVAQSPRYKITEKSQAVAFWCDPISGHATLYWYRQILGQGPELLVQFQDESVVDDSQLPKDRFSAERLKGVDSTLKIQPAELGDSAMYLCASSLVRLANTNLHKRTSQYFGPGTRLLVL.

The chain employs TRBV12-3 or TRBV12-4 and TRBJ1-4, with 9 bases that match TRBD1. This CDR3 is 17 amino acids long. With 2 bases clipped from V and 8 bases from J, the junction kept 12 bases outside the gene matches. The CDR3 coding sequence is TGTGCCAGCAGTTTAAAAAGTGGCGGGACAGGGAAGGAAAAACTGTTTTTT. This codes for CASSLKSGGTGKEKLFF.

This clonotype has a handful of counts. This chain joins TRBV20-1 and TRBJ2-5; 10 bases match TRBD2. The CDR3 length is 17 residues. Germline CDR1 and CDR2: DFQATT and SNEGSKA (reference sequence). V shed 1 base, J shed 1 base, and the junction held 9 bases outside the gene matches. The CDR3 region has the DNA TGCAGTGCTAGAGCTCTCAGGCTAGCGGGGGCCCAAGAGACCCAGTACTTC. Protein: CSARALRLAGAQETQYF.

This clonotype turned up a few times. This CDR3 is CASSSMMGQLYGYTF. The CDR3 DNA is TGTGCCAGCAGCTCGATGATGGGACAGCTCTATGGCTACACCTTC. V gene TRBV13 combines with J gene TRBJ1-2; 7 bases are a match to TRBD1. Germline CDR1 is PRHDT and CDR2 is FYEKMQ (reference sequence). The CDR3 loop spans 15 amino acids. V shed 4 bases and J 4 bases; nucleotides not matched to a gene: 9.

The chain combines TRBV21-1 with TRBJ1-5; whether TRBD1, the table's D call, matches the DNA was not checked. TRBV21-1 is marked as a pseudogene. The CDR3 covers 18 residues. CDR3 DNA sequence: TGTGCCAGCAGCAAGACAGGGGGGACCGACTTTCCCAATCAGCCCCAGCATTTT. This encodes CASSKTGGTDFPNQPQHF.

This clonotype has just one count. Here the CDR3 DNA reads TGTGCCAGCAGTCAAGACAGGGGCTTCTACAATGAGCAGTTCTTC. The encoded protein is CASSQDRGFYNEQFF. This chain links TRBV27 with TRBJ2-1; 8 bases line up with TRBD1. Trimming removed 5 bases from V and 3 bases from J; junction bases left unmatched: 6. The CDR3 consists of 15 residues. Germline V lookup: CDR1 MNHEY, CDR2 SMNVEV (reference sequence).

This clonotype appeared a few times. The V gene is TRBV7-8, the J gene TRBJ2-5, with 9 bases fitting TRBD2. CDR1 SGHVS and CDR2 FQNEAQ come from the germline V gene. The CDR3 is 16 amino acids. V lost 1 base, J lost 5 bases, and 8 bases stayed unmatched. Here the CDR3 reads CASSLEREAPSETQYF. CDR3 DNA: TGTGCCAGCAGCTTAGAGCGGGAGGCTCCTTCCGAGACCCAGTACTTC.

The chain links TRBV20-1 to TRBJ2-7; 8 nucleotides line up with TRBD2. Trimming took 6 bases from V and 7 from J; bases not matched to a gene: 5. Germline assignment: CDR1 DFQATT and CDR2 SNEGSKA (reference sequence). This CDR3 is built from 11 residues. In DNA form, the CDR3 reads TGCAGTGCGGAGGGGACTAGAGAGCAGTACTTC. Encoded protein: CSAEGTREQYF.

The sample holds a few counts of this clonotype. This chain joins TRBV6-1 and TRBJ2-1; D is unclear. Germline V gene lookup returns CDR1 MNHNS and CDR2 SASEGT. The CDR3 contains 14 residues. V was pared by 5 bases and J by 4 bases, with 12 bases between. The CDR3 here is CASSIGPIYNEQFF. In DNA, the CDR3 is TGTGCCAGCAGTATCGGACCCATTTACAATGAGCAGTTCTTC.

This chain joins TRBV5-1 and TRBJ2-7, with TRBD2 identical over 11 bases. V lost 5 bases and J lost 2; bases outside the gene matches: 9. Germline CDR1 and CDR2: SGHRS and YFSETQ. CDR3 length: 16 residues. This CDR3 is CASSRTLAGGAYEQYF. CDR3 in DNA: TGCGCCAGCAGTAGGACCCTAGCGGGAGGCGCCTACGAGCAGTACTTC.

This clonotype was seen a handful of times. V usage is TRBV12-3 or TRBV12-4 and J usage is TRBJ2-5, with 12 bases aligning to TRBD1. This CDR3 comprises 16 residues. V lost 2 bases, J lost 3 bases, and 4 bases stayed unmatched. CDR3 DNA sequence: TGTGCCAGCAGTTTATTGGGACAGGGGGCCGAAGAGACCCAGTACTTC. It encodes CASSLLGQGAEETQYF.

This sequence joins TRBV2 and TRBJ2-1; TRBD1 matches at 8 bases. Germline V gives CDR1 SNHLY, CDR2 FYNNEI. This CDR3 is built from 13 residues. V lost 6 bases to trimming and J lost 9 bases; unmatched junction nucleotides: 7. CDR3 nucleotides: TGTGCCAGCAGGTTGACAGGGGCGACTGAGCAGTTCTTC. It specifies CASRLTGATEQFF.

This chain uses TRBV20-1 with TRBJ2-2, with 9 bases aligning to TRBD1. The ends lost 2 bases at V and 1 base at J; junction bases unmatched: 5. The CDR3 covers 16 residues. Germline CDR1 DFQATT, CDR2 SNEGSKA (reference sequence). This chain's CDR3 is CSARIPGQGNTGELFF. As DNA, the CDR3 is TGCAGTGCTAGAATCCCGGGACAGGGGAACACCGGGGAGCTGTTTTTT.

The rearrangement uses TRBV27 and TRBJ2-5; D is unresolved. The length of the CDR3 is 10 residues. The germline V gene encodes CDR1 MNHEY and CDR2 SMNVEV (reference sequence). The V end was cut by 6 bases, the J end by 5 bases, with 4 bases between. In DNA, the CDR3 is TGTGCCAGCAGGATGGAGACCCAGTACTTC. Encoded protein: CASRMETQYF.

This sequence joins TRBV20-1 and TRBJ2-4; D could derive from TRBD1 or TRBD2 (6 bases each). The J call could be wrong; TRBJ2-7 is a better fit for the DNA end. The CDR3 runs to 15 residues. Germline V gene sequence: CDR1 DFQATT, CDR2 SNEGSKA (reference sequence). CDR3 region: CSAIEEGGGAYEQYF. As DNA, the CDR3 is TGCAGTGCAATTGAGGAGGGGGGAGGAGCCTACGAGCAGTACTTC.

In regard to this clonotype: The junction and the germline gene differ at one end; a read error may be behind it. The rearrangement uses TRBV5-1 and TRBJ2-1, with D perhaps TRBD1 (6 bases). The CDR3 is 14 residues long. Germline CDR1 reads SGHRS; CDR2 reads YFSETQ. In nucleotides, the CDR3 is TGTGCCAGCAGGCCGGACAGCTCCTACAATGAGCAGTTCTTC. Protein sequence: CASRPDSSYNEQFF. Looking up the rest from reference TRBV5-1 and TRBJ2-1 gives the full variable domain: KAGVTQTPRYLIKTRGQQVTLSCSPISGHRSVSWYQQTPGQGLQFLFEYFSETQRNKGNFPGRFSGRQFSNSRSEMNVSTLELGDSALYLCASRPDSSYNEQFFGPGTRLTVL.

J is TRBJ2-5 and V is TRBV25-1; TRBD1 agrees at 9 bases. CDR3 length: 15 amino acids. Per germline, CDR1 MGHDK and CDR2 SYGVNS. Trimming cost V 4 bases and J 11 bases; bases outside gene matches: 14. The CDR3 reads CASSGPHDRGNEQYF. The CDR3 nucleotides read TGTGCCAGCAGTGGACCCCATGACAGGGGGAATGAGCAGTACTTC.

This chain connects TRBV5-1 to TRBJ2-7; D is possibly TRBD2 (6 bases). The CDR3 extends over 14 amino acids. Deletions cut 0 bases from V and 5 bases from J, with 12 bases between. Germline CDR1 is SGHRS and CDR2 is YFSETQ. The CDR3 coding sequence is TGCGCCAGCAGCTTGGCGGGAGACGGAAACGAGCAGTACTTC. This sequence encodes CASSLAGDGNEQYF.

J is TRBJ2-1 and V is TRBV7-6, with a possible D match to TRBD1 (6 bases). The ends were cut back, 5 bases at V and 7 bases at J, with 15 bases in the middle. Germline CDR1 SGHVS, CDR2 FNYEAQ. This CDR3 contains 14 residues. CDR3 protein: CASSVGTQFNEQFF. As DNA, the CDR3 is TGTGCCAGCAGCGTAGGGACACAGTTTAATGAGCAGTTCTTC.

The chain is built from TRBV11-3 and TRBJ2-5; 12 nucleotides line up with TRBD1. Germline-derived CDR1 and CDR2 are SGHNT and YENEEA. J was trimmed by 5 bases and V by 5 bases; bases with no gene match: 6. This CDR3 region has 15 residues. The CDR3 reads CASSPGTGGYETQYF. The CDR3, as DNA: TGTGCCAGCAGCCCCGGGACAGGGGGCTACGAGACCCAGTACTTC.

The table lists this clonotype with a few counts. The chain uses TRBV7-2 and TRBJ2-3, with 7 bases that match TRBD2. This CDR3 region has 17 residues. J lost 4 bases, V lost 1 base, and 11 bases had no gene match. Germline V gene lookup returns CDR1 SGHTA and CDR2 FQGNSA. CDR3 nucleotides: TGTGCCAGCAGCTTAGGGATCGGCGGGAGTTTTGCAGATACGCAGTATTTT. Residues: CASSLGIGGSFADTQYF.

The J gene is TRBJ2-7, the V gene TRBV7-9; 10 bases are a match to TRBD1. V trimming: 4 bases; J trimming: 7 bases; junction bases outside the gene matches: 10. This CDR3 contains 15 residues. Per the germline V gene, CDR1 is SEHNR and CDR2 is FQNEAQ (reference sequence). DNA of the CDR3: TGTGCCAGCAGCTCGGGACAGGGGACCCGAGGGGAGCAGTACTTC. Its protein product is CASSSGQGTRGEQYF.

Concerning this clonotype: Germline and junction disagree at one end, which may indicate a read error. CDR3 nucleotides: TGTACCAGGATCGGGACTACCCTTTGCACAGATACGCAGTATTTT. This encodes CTRIGTTLCTDTQYF. V gene TRBV6-2 or TRBV6-3 combines with J gene TRBJ2-3; 7 bases align to TRBD2. There are 15 residues in the CDR3. CDR1 is MNHEY and CDR2 is SVGEGT in the germline V gene.

This clonotype was detected only a few times. This chain links TRBV20-1 with TRBJ1-1, with D uncertain. Germline V gene lookup returns CDR1 DFQATT and CDR2 SNEGSKA (reference sequence). With 3 bases removed from V and 1 base from J, the gap between germline ends came to 6 bases. The CDR3 totals 12 residues. The CDR3 nucleotides are TGCAGTGCTAGTATACAGAACACTGAAGCTTTCTTT. Amino acids: CSASIQNTEAFF.